These 30 T cell receptor beta chains were sequenced from one sample in a study of CD8+ T cells in alopecia areata. Sequencing templates came from extracted RNA that was reverse transcribed into cDNA. Assay used: immunoSEQ multiplex PCR; TCRdb lists only in-frame clones, some missing. This table has about 120,000 clones, about 50% appearing once. Treatment reported: oral pan-JAK inhibitor, 5-10 mg twice daily. Here the sequenced sample was CD4+ T cells sorted from blood, taken at week 4, from a patient treated with tofacitinib. The receptor set was obtained from a human donor with alopecia areata.

The V call is TRBV4-2, the J call TRBJ2-2; TRBD2 is a possible D gene (5 bases). The CDR3 length is 17 residues. Trimming stripped 1 base from V and 1 base from J, with 13 bases between. CDR1 LGHNA and CDR2 YNFKEQ come from the germline V gene. As DNA, the CDR3 is TGTGCCAGCAGCCAAGTCTCATTACGGGGGAACACCGGGGAGCTGTTTTTT. This translates into CASSQVSLRGNTGELFF.

V usage is TRBV19 and J usage is TRBJ2-7; possibly TRBD2 for D (5 bases). Germline loops: CDR1 LNHDA, CDR2 SQIVND (reference sequence). There are 15 residues in the CDR3. V lost 10 bases, J lost 1 base, and 20 bases lay in between. The CDR3 reads CATTLGPSRSYEQYF. The CDR3 DNA reads as TGTGCCACCACTCTCGGTCCTAGCAGATCCTACGAGCAGTACTTC.

The chain couples TRBV15 to TRBJ1-5, with unresolved D. V was clipped by 6 bases and J by 3 bases, with 6 bases between them. Germline V gene data show CDR1 as LNHNV and CDR2 as YYDKDF (reference sequence). This CDR3 has 12 residues. In DNA form, the CDR3 reads TGTGCCACCAGGGCCGCCAATCAGCCCCAGCATTTT. It is translated as CATRAANQPQHF.

The genes are TRBV7-2 and TRBJ1-2; TRBD1 might be the D (5 bases). Germline V CDR1 and CDR2: SGHTA, FQGNSA. The CDR3 is made up of 12 amino acids. The ends were cut back, 3 bases at V and 5 bases at J, with 7 bases in the middle. The CDR3, as DNA: TGTGCCAGCAGCTTCGACAGTTATGGCTACACCTTC. Encoded protein: CASSFDSYGYTF.

The V gene is TRBV29-1, the J gene TRBJ1-2; 7 nucleotides align to TRBD1. Germline CDR1 and CDR2: SQVTM and ANQGSEA. The CDR3 runs 15 residues. The ends lost 4 bases at V and 3 bases at J; junction bases unmatched: 11. This CDR3 is CSVGTRQGYDYGYTF. CDR3 nucleotides: TGCAGCGTTGGGACCCGACAGGGTTATGACTATGGCTACACCTTC.

V gene TRBV29-1 combines with J gene TRBJ2-1, with TRBD1 matching over 9 bases. CDR1 is SQVTM and CDR2 is ANQGSEA in the germline V gene. Losses at the gene ends were 6 bases for V and 7 bases for J; bases not matched to a gene: 10. This CDR3 comprises 14 residues. The DNA for the CDR3 is TGCAGCGTGGATACAGGGGGCAGGGGGAATGAGCAGTTCTTC. Translating gives CSVDTGGRGNEQFF.

V usage is TRBV15 and J usage is TRBJ2-5; D ambiguous. This CDR3 spans 14 amino acids. CDR1 LNHNV and CDR2 YYDKDF come from the germline V gene (reference sequence). Trimming stripped 0 bases from V and 7 bases from J, with 12 bases between. The CDR3 reads CATSRDRSRGTQYF. The CDR3 DNA reads as TGTGCCACCAGCAGAGATCGAAGCCGTGGGACCCAGTACTTC.

The chain carries TRBV18 and TRBJ2-7; no clear D gene. Germline V gene data show CDR1 as KGHSH and CDR2 as LQKENI. The CDR3 runs 12 residues. V lost 2 bases, J lost 7 bases, and 9 bases lay in between. The CDR3 region is CASSPDGREQYF. CDR3 nucleotide sequence: TGTGCCAGCTCACCAGATGGAAGGGAGCAGTACTTC. The full variable domain, in which reference TRBV18 and TRBJ2-7 provide the parts outside the CDR3, is NAGVMQNPRHLVRRRGQEARLRCSPMKGHSHVYWYRQLPEEGLKFMVYLQKENIIDESGMPKERFSAEFPKEGPSILRIQQVVRGDSAAYFCASSPDGREQYFGPGTRLTVT.

This clone occurred once. This sample also contains other DNA sequences that code for the same CDR3. The chain links TRBV29-1 to TRBJ1-5, with 7 positions matching TRBD1. The CDR3 is 14 residues long. The germline V gene encodes CDR1 SQVTM and CDR2 ANQGSEA. V shed 3 bases and J 1 base; nucleotides not matched to a gene: 3. Here the CDR3 reads CSVETGNSNQPQHF. The CDR3 DNA reads as TGCAGCGTTGAGACAGGGAACAGCAATCAGCCCCAGCATTTT.

The V gene is TRBV7-8, the J gene TRBJ2-7, with D possibly matching TRBD2 (5 bases). This CDR3 has 14 amino acids. Germline CDR1 SGHVS, CDR2 FQNEAQ. The ends were cut back, 1 base at V and 7 bases at J, with 14 bases in the middle. The CDR3 spells CASSLGGAKREQYF. As DNA, the CDR3 is TGTGCCAGCAGCTTAGGGGGTGCCAAGCGGGAGCAGTACTTC.

A remark on this clone: Other DNA sequences in this sample translate to the same CDR3. This chain joins TRBV30 and TRBJ1-2; D is unclear. Germline-derived CDR1 and CDR2 are GTSNPN and SVGIG (reference sequence). The V end lost 3 bases, the J end lost 1 base, and 3 bases lay between the germline ends. This CDR3 is 11 amino acids long. The chain's CDR3 is CAWSDNYGYTF. The DNA for the CDR3 is TGTGCCTGGAGCGATAACTATGGCTACACCTTC.

The chain carries TRBV30 and TRBJ1-2; no definite D call. This CDR3 is built from 10 residues. Germline V CDR1 and CDR2: GTSNPN, SVGIG (reference sequence). Trimming took off 6 bases at V and 0 bases at J, with 2 bases between the two ends. CDR3 sequence reads: CACTNYGYTF. The DNA of the CDR3 is TGTGCCTGTACTAACTATGGCTACACCTTC.

The chain links TRBV5-1 to TRBJ2-3; D is unresolved. The CDR3 runs 15 residues. Trimming took 0 bases from V and 2 from J, leaving 10 bases between them. The germline V gene encodes CDR1 SGHRS and CDR2 YFSETQ. The CDR3 loop reads CASSLGIQATDTQYF. In nucleotides, the CDR3 is TGCGCCAGCAGCTTGGGGATCCAGGCCACAGATACGCAGTATTTT. Looking up the rest from reference TRBV5-1 and TRBJ2-3 gives the full variable domain: KAGVTQTPRYLIKTRGQQVTLSCSPISGHRSVSWYQQTPGQGLQFLFEYFSETQRNKGNFPGRFSGRQFSNSRSEMNVSTLELGDSALYLCASSLGIQATDTQYFGPGTRLTVL.

The V call is TRBV30, the J call TRBJ2-6, with D maybe TRBD2 (5 bases). V was shortened by 0 bases and J by 0 bases, with 6 bases between the two germline ends. CDR3 size: 15 residues. In germline, CDR1 is GTSNPN, CDR2 SVGIG (reference sequence). The CDR3 coding sequence is TGTGCCTGGAGTGTAGCGGTCTCTGGGGCCAACGTCCTGACTTTC. Translating it yields CAWSVAVSGANVLTF.

The chain is built from TRBV29-1 and TRBJ1-1, with D hard to call. The CDR3 has 11 amino acids. Per germline, CDR1 SQVTM and CDR2 ANQGSEA. Trimming stripped 3 bases from V and 6 bases from J, with 8 bases between. CDR3 amino acids: CSVDSFAEAFF. The CDR3 coding sequence is TGCAGCGTTGACAGCTTTGCTGAAGCTTTCTTT.

On this clone itself: Other DNA sequences of this sample code for an identical CDR3. The chain uses TRBV5-1 and TRBJ2-3; D is unclear. V gave up 3 bases and J gave up 2 bases, with 1 base separating them. The germline V gene encodes CDR1 SGHRS and CDR2 YFSETQ. The CDR3 spans 11 residues. The CDR3 is CASSSTDTQYF. Here the CDR3 DNA reads TGCGCCAGCAGCTCCACAGATACGCAGTATTTT.

This clone was recorded only once. This sequence joins TRBV30 and TRBJ1-5; D possibly corresponds to TRBD1 (6 bases). Looked up from germline, CDR1 is GTSNPN and CDR2 is SVGIG (reference sequence). Trimming pared 2 bases from V and 7 bases from J, leaving 18 bases between. The CDR3 is 15 residues long. CDR3 DNA: TGTGCCTGGAGTTTGGGGGGCGTGGGGCGCCAGCCCCAGCATTTT. It yields the protein CAWSLGGVGRQPQHF.

The rearrangement uses TRBV5-1 and TRBJ1-2; unclear D gene. This CDR3 region has 13 residues. Trimming shortened V by 4 bases and J by 7 bases, and 14 bases separated the two germline ends. Germline V gene lookup returns CDR1 SGHRS and CDR2 YFSETQ. CDR3 nucleotide sequence: TGCGCCAGCAGCGCCGCAACAGCTATTGGCTACACCTTC. Translated, it gives CASSAATAIGYTF.

The gene calls are TRBV4-1 and TRBJ1-5; D unresolved. CDR3 size: 15 residues. The V end lost 0 bases, the J end lost 9 bases, and 15 bases lay between the germline ends. The germline CDR1 and CDR2 sequences are MGHRA and YSYEKL. Written as DNA, the CDR3 is TGCGCCAGCAGCCAAGACACCAACTTAGATCGGCCCCAGCATTTT. It yields the protein CASSQDTNLDRPQHF.

The rearrangement links TRBV7-3 to TRBJ2-3, with 8 bases identical to TRBD2. J lost 4 bases, V lost 4 bases, and 13 bases had no gene match. The CDR3 has 17 amino acids. Germline lookup yields CDR1 SGHTA and CDR2 FQGTGA. This chain's CDR3 is CASSSRTSLLGADTQYF. In nucleotides, the CDR3 is TGTGCCAGCAGCTCGCGGACTAGCCTGCTAGGCGCAGATACGCAGTATTTT.

The chain combines TRBV29-1 with TRBJ2-4; weak D call: TRBD1 (6 bases). V was clipped by 6 bases and J by 1 base, with 19 bases between them. The CDR3 loop spans 16 amino acids. Per germline, CDR1 SQVTM and CDR2 ANQGSEA. The CDR3 loop reads CSVARTALGAKNIQYF. Written as DNA, the CDR3 is TGCAGCGTGGCCCGGACAGCTCTCGGGGCCAAAAACATTCAGTACTTC. The whole variable domain, filled in from reference TRBV29-1 and TRBJ2-4, reads SAVISQKPSRDICQRGTSLTIQCQVDSQVTMMFWYRQQPGQSLTLIATANQGSEATYESGFVIDKFPISRPNLTFSTLTVSNMSPEDSSIYLCSVARTALGAKNIQYFGAGTRLSVL.

This rearrangement joins TRBV4-2 to TRBJ2-5, with 8 bases fitting TRBD2. Germline CDR1 reads LGHNA; CDR2 reads YNFKEQ. CDR3 length equals 16 residues. The ends lost 3 bases at V and 2 bases at J; junction bases unmatched: 8. CDR3 nucleotide sequence: TGTGCCAGCAGCCATGACGCGGGGGGTAAACAAGAGACCCAGTACTTC. It codes for CASSHDAGGKQETQYF.

The V and J genes are TRBV6-6 and TRBJ2-6; no clear D. V was shortened by 6 bases and J by 0 bases, with 9 bases between the two germline ends. The CDR3 is 15 amino acids. In germline, CDR1 is MNHNY, CDR2 SVGAGI (reference sequence). The DNA for the CDR3 is TGTGCCAGCAGAGGTGCGAGCTCTGGGGCCAACGTCCTGACTTTC. Translated, it gives CASRGASSGANVLTF.

This clone was seen a handful of times. V and J are TRBV6-1 and TRBJ2-7, with D possibly TRBD1 on 6 matching bases. Trimming stripped 6 bases from V and 5 bases from J, with 23 bases between. CDR1 MNHNS and CDR2 SASEGT come from the germline V gene. The CDR3 length is 16 residues. CDR3 sequence: CASRETGTPNQDEQYF. The CDR3 DNA follows: TGTGCCAGCAGAGAAACCGGGACACCGAATCAGGACGAGCAGTACTTC.

This chain links TRBV4-1 with TRBJ2-5, with D possibly matching TRBD2 (6 bases). The V and J ends lost 1 base and 5 bases respectively, with 14 bases between them. The CDR3 is 15 amino acids. Germline V gene data show CDR1 as MGHRA and CDR2 as YSYEKL. This CDR3 is CASSQANAAGETQYF. The CDR3 nucleotides are TGCGCCAGCAGCCAAGCCAATGCGGCGGGGGAGACCCAGTACTTC.

Comments on this clone: One junction end does not reproduce the germline sequence, and a read error may be involved. The chain links TRBV7-7 to TRBJ2-1; 12 bases align to TRBD2. CDR1 and CDR2 (germline): SSHAT, FNYEAQ (reference sequence). This CDR3 contains 15 residues. The chain's CDR3 is CASSSRLAGDNEQFF. CDR3 nucleotides: TGTGCTAGCAGCTCAAGACTAGCGGGAGACAATGAGCAGTTCTTC.

This sequence joins TRBV29-1 and TRBJ2-3; 7 bases align to TRBD2. CDR1 and CDR2 (germline): SQVTM, ANQGSEA. The trim removed 5 bases at V and 0 bases at J, leaving 11 bases unmatched. The CDR3 has 16 residues. The CDR3, as DNA: TGCAGCGTTTGGATTCGGGCTAGCGGAAGCACAGATACGCAGTATTTT. Its protein product is CSVWIRASGSTDTQYF.

This clone has just a few counts. The J gene is TRBJ2-7, the V gene TRBV7-9; possibly TRBD2 for D (6 bases). V gave up 6 bases and J gave up 3 bases, with 18 bases separating them. CDR1 SEHNR and CDR2 FQNEAQ come from the germline V gene (reference sequence). The CDR3 has 15 amino acids. CDR3 DNA sequence: TGTGCCAGCAGTTCCATTAGCGGAGCGGTCTACGAGCAGTACTTC. It codes for CASSSISGAVYEQYF.

The chain couples TRBV19 to TRBJ2-3; unclear D gene. Germline-derived CDR1 and CDR2 are LNHDA and SQIVND (reference sequence). Trimming removed 5 bases at V and 3 bases at J, with 18 bases between. This CDR3 comprises 16 residues. CDR3 residues: CASSVGLTVTTDTQYF. CDR3 nucleotide sequence: TGTGCCAGTAGTGTCGGATTAACCGTGACGACAGATACGCAGTATTTT.

This chain uses TRBV7-2 with TRBJ2-5; 9 bases are shared with TRBD2. CDR1 is SGHTA and CDR2 is FQGNSA in the germline V gene. This CDR3 is 15 amino acids long. With 5 bases clipped from V and 6 bases from J, the junction kept 10 bases outside the gene matches. CDR3 amino acids: CASSVVASGKKTQYF. As DNA, the CDR3 is TGTGCCAGCAGCGTCGTGGCTAGCGGGAAAAAGACCCAGTACTTC.